The rows below give T cell receptor beta chains drawn from one sample of a study of blood T cell repertoires in COVID-19. Libraries were prepared by immunoSEQ multiplex PCR; TCRdb keeps only in-frame clonotypes and omits some of them. The sample shows about 55,000 clones, 85% to 90% of them seen only once. The specimen was peripheral blood. These TCRs come from a man aged 55 to 69 with active COVID-19. Each CDR3 is given with its conserved first and last residue. D genes are given only for firm matches. Size values are once, few and many counts, or a class for expanded clones, and some rows have none.

d_call	v_call	clone_size	j_call	cdr3_nt	cdr3_aa
TRBD1	TRBV11-2	.	TRBJ1-2	TGTGCCAGCAGCCCCAGGCCCAGGGGGGACTATGGCTACACCTTC	CASSPRPRGDYGYTF
TRBD1	TRBV5-1	.	TRBJ2-5	TGCGCCAGCAGCTTGGCAGGGGGCAAAGAGACCCAGTACTTC	CASSLAGGKETQYF
.	TRBV6-2/TRBV6-3	.	TRBJ2-3	TGTGCCAGCAGCTCCATCAGGGCCGGCCCAGATACGCAGTATTTT	CASSSIRAGPDTQYF
.	TRBV7-2	.	TRBJ1-1	TGTGCCAGCAGCTTATTAAATCGACAGAAATTCACTGAAGCTTTCTTT	CASSLLNRQKFTEAFF
.	TRBV4-1	.	TRBJ2-5	TGCGCCAGCAGCCTCACTAGTTCGGAGACCCAGTACTTC	CASSLTSSETQYF
.	TRBV5-1	.	TRBJ2-3	TGCGCCAGCAGCTTGTCCGGGCGGGCAGATACGCAGTATTTT	CASSLSGRADTQYF
TRBD2	TRBV4-1	.	TRBJ2-5	TGCGCCAGCAGCCAAAACCCCGGGACTAGTGGAGAGACCCAGTACTTC	CASSQNPGTSGETQYF
.	TRBV18	.	TRBJ2-7	TGTGCCAGCTCACCGAGACTAAGCTCCTACGAGCAGTACTTC	CASSPRLSSYEQYF
.	TRBV4-1	.	TRBJ2-1	TGCGCCAGCAGCCAAGAAGCGGTGACCTACAATGAGCAGTTCTTC	CASSQEAVTYNEQFF
.	TRBV4-2	once	TRBJ2-7	TGTGCCAGCAGCCAAGAAAGCCTAGCATTAAGCTCCTACGAGCAGTACTTC	CASSQESLALSSYEQYF
.	TRBV5-4	.	TRBJ2-3	TGTGCCAGCAGCCTCGGACAGGGAGGGTCTACGCAGTATTTT	CASSLGQGGSTQYF
TRBD1	TRBV5-6	few	TRBJ1-1	TGTGCCAGCAGCTTCGGGGGACAGCTTTATACTGAAGCTTTCTTT	CASSFGGQLYTEAFF
TRBD2	TRBV19	.	TRBJ2-1	TGTGCCAGTAGTATAGGACTAGCGGGAGGGATCGGCTACAATGAGCAGTTCTTC	CASSIGLAGGIGYNEQFF
.	TRBV18	.	TRBJ1-2	TGTGCCAGCTCACCAGTACAGGGCAACTATGGCTACACCTTC	CASSPVQGNYGYTF
.	TRBV29-1	.	TRBJ1-3	TGCAGCTCCCTGGCGGGGACTGGAAACACCATATATTTT	CSSLAGTGNTIYF
TRBD1	TRBV5-7	.	TRBJ1-2	TGTGCCAGCAGCTTCCCGGGACAGGGGCCCTATGGCTACACCTTC	CASSFPGQGPYGYTF
TRBD2	TRBV20-1	.	TRBJ2-2	TGCAGTGCTAGTCCTAGCGGGAGTGGCACCGGGGAGCTGTTTTTT	CSASPSGSGTGELFF
.	TRBV2	.	TRBJ2-4	TGTGCCAGCAGTGAACGTTGGGCAGCCCAAAACATTCAGTACTTC	CASSERWAAQNIQYF
TRBD1	TRBV6-6	.	TRBJ2-7	TGTGCCAGCAGTGCTCCGACAGGGGGCCTGTACGAGCAGTACTTC	CASSAPTGGLYEQYF
TRBD2	TRBV11-2	once	TRBJ2-1	TGTGCCAGCAGCTATGAGGGGAGGGCCGGAAGTGAGCAGTTCTTC	CASSYEGRAGSEQFF
TRBD2	TRBV18	.	TRBJ2-1	TGTGCCAGCTCACCACTACTAGCGGATGACAATGAGCAGTTCTTC	CASSPLLADDNEQFF
.	TRBV5-4	.	TRBJ1-5	TGTGCCAGCAGCTTGGACAGTAATCAGCCCCAGCATTTT	CASSLDSNQPQHF
.	TRBV6-2/TRBV6-3	.	TRBJ2-7	TGTGCCAGCAGTTACGACGGGTTCTTCGGCGAGCAGTACTTC	CASSYDGFFGEQYF
.	TRBV19	few	TRBJ1-5	TGTGCCAGTAGTGAGCAGGGCAATCAGCCCCAGCATTTT	CASSEQGNQPQHF
.	TRBV11-2	few	TRBJ1-2	TGTGCCAGCAGTCGTTTCGGAGCGGGTGGCTACACCTTC	CASSRFGAGGYTF
TRBD2	TRBV30	.	TRBJ2-3	TGTGCCTGGAGTCCGGATAGCGGGAGTAGAGATACGCAGTATTTT	CAWSPDSGSRDTQYF
TRBD1	TRBV5-1	.	TRBJ2-5	TGCGCCAGCAGCTTGGGGACAGGGTTTGAGACCCAGTACTTC	CASSLGTGFETQYF
TRBD1	TRBV27	few	TRBJ1-1	TGTGCCAGCAGAATCAATTCCCTCGGGACAGCGAACACTGAAGCTTTCTTT	CASRINSLGTANTEAFF
TRBD1	TRBV27	.	TRBJ2-7	TGTGCCAGCAGCCGGACAGGACTCTCCGAGCAGTACTTC	CASSRTGLSEQYF
TRBD2	TRBV7-3	.	TRBJ2-1	TGTGCCAGCAGTACCAACCCCGGGAGGGCCAGTGAGCAGTTCTTC	CASSTNPGRASEQFF
TRBD1	TRBV4-1	.	TRBJ1-2	TGCGCCAGCAGCCAATGGGACAGGGGTGATGGCTACACCTTC	CASSQWDRGDGYTF
.	TRBV19	once	TRBJ1-6	TGTGCCAGTAGTATTCCCGGGTCGGATTCACCCCTCCACTTT	CASSIPGSDSPLHF
.	TRBV10-3	once	TRBJ2-1	TGTGCCATCAGTGAGTCGCTAGCTGGCTATGAGCAGTTCTTC	CAISESLAGYEQFF
.	TRBV15	.	TRBJ2-2	TGTGCCACCAGCATAGGGGCGAACACCGGGGAGCTGTTTTTT	CATSIGANTGELFF
TRBD2	TRBV3-1/TRBV3-2	.	TRBJ2-3	TGTGCCAGCAGCCAAGACACTAGCGGCACAGATACGCAGTATTTT	CASSQDTSGTDTQYF
.	TRBV7-2	.	TRBJ2-7	TGTGCCAGCAGCTTACTTACCAGCGGGCCTACCTACGAGCAGTACTTC	CASSLLTSGPTYEQYF
TRBD2	TRBV2	.	TRBJ2-7	TGTGCCAGCAGTGATGGGGGGGGGAACTGGTACGAGCAGTACTTC	CASSDGGGNWYEQYF
TRBD1	TRBV9	.	TRBJ2-1	TGTGCCAGCAGCGTAGAAACCGGGACAGGGATGGGCCATGAGCAGTTCTTC	CASSVETGTGMGHEQFF
.	TRBV6-5	few	TRBJ2-7	TGTGCCAGCACCAACAGCTACGAGCAGTACTTC	CASTNSYEQYF
TRBD2	TRBV6-4	.	TRBJ2-7	TGTGCCAGCAGGAAAGGGACTAGCGGGCCACCTTACGAGCAGTACTTC	CASRKGTSGPPYEQYF
.	TRBV21-1	.	TRBJ2-1	TGTGCCAGCAGCCCATCCCGGGGGTCCTACAATGAGCAGTTCTTC	CASSPSRGSYNEQFF
TRBD1	TRBV25-1	.	TRBJ1-2	TGTGCCAGCCATGGGACAGATTTAGGCTACACCTTC	CASHGTDLGYTF
TRBD2	TRBV7-9	once	TRBJ2-1	TGTGCCAGCAGCTTAGACGGGACTAGCGGGAGAGCCAATGAGCAGTTCTTC	CASSLDGTSGRANEQFF
.	TRBV18	.	TRBJ2-2	TGTGCCAGCTCACCCTGGCCTCCCGATACCGGGGAGCTGTTTTTT	CASSPWPPDTGELFF
TRBD1	TRBV29-1	.	TRBJ2-3	TGCAGCGTTGAAGGACAGGGCAAGTTCACAGATACGCAGTATTTT	CSVEGQGKFTDTQYF
.	TRBV10-1	.	TRBJ2-3	TGCGCCAGCAGTGAGTCGACAGCAAGCACAGATACGCAGTATTTT	CASSESTASTDTQYF
TRBD1	TRBV6-6	once	TRBJ2-7	TGTGCCAGCAGTCCGGGGGACAGGGCAGAGCAGTACTTC	CASSPGDRAEQYF
TRBD1	TRBV7-2	once	TRBJ1-6	TGTGCCAGCAGCTTAGGGGGACAGATTAATTCACCCCTCCACTTT	CASSLGGQINSPLHF
TRBD1	TRBV5-5	.	TRBJ1-1	TGTGCCAGCAGCTTGGCACAGGGGGTCACTGAAGCTTTCTTT	CASSLAQGVTEAFF
TRBD2	TRBV7-3	.	TRBJ2-5	TGTGCCAGCAGCTCCAGCGGGACTAGCGGCCAAGAGACCCAGTACTTC	CASSSSGTSGQETQYF
.	TRBV19	.	TRBJ1-5	TGTGCCAGTAGTATCCAGGGCGACAATCAGCCCCAGCATTTT	CASSIQGDNQPQHF
TRBD2	TRBV27	.	TRBJ2-1	TGTGCCAGCAGTTTAGGGACTAGCGGAACCTACAATGAGCAGTTCTTC	CASSLGTSGTYNEQFF
TRBD2	TRBV2	.	TRBJ2-1	TGTGCCAGCAGTGAAATGGGCCCCGGGGGGGAATCCTACAATGAGCAGTTCTTC	CASSEMGPGGESYNEQFF
.	TRBV19	.	TRBJ1-2	TGTGCCAGTAGTATGACCAAGGGGAGCTACACCTTC	CASSMTKGSYTF
TRBD2	TRBV5-1	.	TRBJ2-1	TGCGCCAGCCCGGCGGGAGGACATCTCTCCTACAATGAGCAGTTCTTC	CASPAGGHLSYNEQFF
.	TRBV7-2	.	TRBJ2-7	TGTGCCAGCAGCTTAGTGGGGCAGCTCCTAACCTACGAGCAGTACTTC	CASSLVGQLLTYEQYF
TRBD2	TRBV6-5	.	TRBJ2-1	TGTGCCAGCAGTTCTAGCGGGAGTTACAATGAGCAGTTCTTC	CASSSSGSYNEQFF